The clone carrying this T cell receptor (beta chain) has only one observation. Its specificity is unknown. The data belong to a study of shared clonotypes between healthy human individuals. Looking at the study overall: The cohort had a couple of women and a few men, ages 18 to 49. General observations from the study: Sharing of clonotypes among donors was expected to vary with sequencing depth. Relative to clonotypes present in all four donors, those not shared had lower generation probabilities.

Data came from immunoSEQ multiplex PCR; TCRdb stores just in-frame clones and leaves some out. The table shows about 2.1 million clones, with 85% to 95% occurring only once. CD45RO-negative CD8 cells positively selected for CCR7 made up the naive population, which excluded terminally differentiated effector memory CD45RA+ cells. Trimming cost V 9 bases and J 3 bases; bases outside gene matches: 10. This CDR3 comprises 15 residues. Germline V CDR1 and CDR2: SNHLY, FYNNEI. The sequencing input was naive CD8+ T cells from PBMCs. The V gene is TRBV2, the J gene TRBJ2-1; 8 nucleotides match TRBD2. This TCR derives from a young man in good health. Some clones in this sample may be carry-over from other donors' samples. In DNA, the CDR3 is TGTGCCAGTCGTGAGGCGGGAGGATACTACAATGAGCAGTTCTTC. Translated: CASREAGGYYNEQFF.